These 30 T cell receptor beta chains share one sample of origin, sequenced in a study of T cell clonotyping in hematopoietic cell transplantation. The sample's time point: recipient sample about 28 days before transplant, after cytoreduction. Sequencing was performed with immunoSEQ multiplex PCR; in TCRdb, only in-frame clones are kept and a portion is missing. The table records some 1,900 clones, approximately 95% of them present only once. The specimen was peripheral blood mononuclear cells, collected before stem cell transplant. The receptors were sampled from a woman aged 45-59 years with acute myeloid leukemia. Some clones in this sample may be carry-over from other donors' samples.

This chain links TRBV7-2 with TRBJ2-3, with a tentative D call TRBD1 (7 bases). The ends were cut back, 5 bases at V and 1 base at J, with 13 bases in the middle. The CDR3 is 15 residues long. Germline V lookup: CDR1 SGHTA, CDR2 FQGNSA. The CDR3 is CASSQGGQRTDTQYF. The CDR3 nucleotides read TGTGCCAGCAGCCAGGGGGGACAACGCACAGATACGCAGTATTTT.

This chain links TRBV18 with TRBJ1-3; D not certain. Trimming cost V 8 bases and J 1 base, with 12 bases left between them. The CDR3 length is 14 residues. The germline V gene encodes CDR1 KGHSH and CDR2 LQKENI. The CDR3 sequence is CASTSTASGNTIYF. CDR3 DNA: TGTGCCAGCACTAGCACAGCTTCTGGAAACACCATATATTTT.

The V call is TRBV19, the J call TRBJ1-2; maybe TRBD1 (5 bases). The germline gives CDR1 LNHDA, CDR2 SQIVND (reference sequence). V was trimmed by 0 bases and J by 4 bases, leaving 15 bases between them. CDR3 length equals 16 residues. The CDR3 region has the DNA TGTGCCAGTAGTATAGATTTTCAGGGTGAATTCTATGGCTACACCTTC. It yields the protein CASSIDFQGEFYGYTF.

The J gene is TRBJ1-5, the V gene TRBV5-8, with TRBD1 as a possible D gene (5 bases). Trimming removed 5 bases at V and 3 bases at J, with 9 bases between. CDR3 length: 13 residues. Germline CDR1 is SGHTS and CDR2 is YDEGEE. Here the CDR3 reads CASSTGLNQPQHF. The DNA for the CDR3 is TGTGCCAGCAGTACAGGTCTCAATCAGCCCCAGCATTTT.

The table lists this clone with a few counts. The rearrangement uses TRBV7-6 and TRBJ1-5, with D uncertain. This CDR3 has 15 amino acids. The V and J ends lost 1 base and 4 bases respectively, with 11 bases between them. The germline V gene encodes CDR1 SGHVS and CDR2 FNYEAQ. The CDR3 DNA reads as TGTGCCAGCAGCTTAGAGTCCCGCAAAAATCAGCCCCAGCATTTT. Amino acids: CASSLESRKNQPQHF.

The chain has TRBV10-3 and TRBJ2-6; 8 positions match TRBD1. This CDR3 has 18 amino acids. Germline lookup yields CDR1 ENHRY and CDR2 SYGVKD. J lost 0 bases, V lost 7 bases, and 11 bases had no gene match. CDR3 sequence: CAITKTGASSSGANVLTF. The CDR3 nucleotides are TGTGCCATCACTAAGACAGGGGCCTCCAGCTCTGGGGCCAACGTCCTGACTTTC.

The chain recombines TRBV5-6 with TRBJ1-2; no clear D. Germline loops: CDR1 SGHDT, CDR2 YYEEEE. The CDR3 sequence is 15 residues long. The germline V and J ends were trimmed by 4 bases and 2 bases, with 15 bases remaining between them. CDR3 coding DNA: TGTGCCAGCAGCCCATTCGGGCTGCCAAACTATGGCTACACCTTC. Translation: CASSPFGLPNYGYTF.

The genes are TRBV7-9 and TRBJ2-1; D gene unclear. The CDR3 loop spans 15 amino acids. Germline CDR1 SEHNR, CDR2 FQNEAQ (reference sequence). Trimming left V 1 base short and J 8 bases short, with 15 bases between. The CDR3 nucleotides are TGTGCCAGCAGCTTAGAAGGACGCCGGATCGATGAGCAGTTCTTC. This encodes CASSLEGRRIDEQFF.

CDR3 loop: CASSPLRGLAEYNEQFF. DNA of the CDR3: TGTGCCAGCAGCCCCCTGCGTGGGCTAGCGGAGTACAATGAGCAGTTCTTC. The chain recombines TRBV11-3 with TRBJ2-1; 7 nucleotides align to TRBD2. The ends lost 5 bases at V and 4 bases at J; junction bases unmatched: 14. This CDR3 has 17 amino acids. Looked up from germline, CDR1 is SGHNT and CDR2 is YENEEA. The full variable domain, completed using reference TRBV11-3 and TRBJ2-1, is EAGVVQSPRYKIIEKKQPVAFWCNPISGHNTLYWYLQNLGQGPELLIRYENEEAVDDSQLPKDRFSAERLKGVDSTLKIQPAELGDSAVYLCASSPLRGLAEYNEQFFGPGTRLTVL.

The chain carries TRBV6-5 and TRBJ1-1; D remains ambiguous. The CDR3 totals 13 residues. Trimming stripped 2 bases from V and 4 bases from J, with 8 bases between. Germline CDR1 MNHEY, CDR2 SVGAGI. CDR3 residues: CASSYRVLTEAFF. The CDR3 region has the DNA TGTGCCAGCAGTTACAGGGTTCTCACTGAAGCTTTCTTT.

The V and J genes are TRBV7-2 and TRBJ1-2, with D possibly TRBD1 on 5 matching bases. This CDR3 spans 13 amino acids. V was pared by 4 bases and J by 8 bases, with 14 bases between. Germline V lookup: CDR1 SGHTA, CDR2 FQGNSA. CDR3 bases: TGTGCCAGCAGCTCCATATCCGGGGGGGGCTACACCTTC. It yields the protein CASSSISGGGYTF.

V and J are TRBV7-3 and TRBJ2-3; D ambiguous. V was trimmed by 6 bases and J by 0 bases, leaving 16 bases between them. The CDR3 extends over 16 amino acids. From germline, CDR1 is SGHTA and CDR2 FQGTGA. CDR3 bases: TGTGCCAGCAGTCGAGTCCCCTCGGCGAGCACAGATACGCAGTATTTT. Encoded protein: CASSRVPSASTDTQYF.

J is TRBJ2-7 and V is TRBV11-2; 9 bases match TRBD1. Per the germline V gene, CDR1 is SGHAT and CDR2 is FQNNGV. The CDR3 has 15 amino acids. V lost 5 bases and J lost 5; bases outside the gene matches: 10. The CDR3 loop reads CASSPRGTGRNEQYF. The DNA for the CDR3 is TGTGCCAGCAGCCCAAGAGGGACAGGGAGGAACGAGCAGTACTTC.

The V call is TRBV5-1, the J call TRBJ1-6; perhaps TRBD1 as D (5 bases). This CDR3 contains 14 residues. Looked up from germline, CDR1 is SGHRS and CDR2 is YFSETQ. V lost 0 bases and J 8 bases, leaving 9 bases between the germline ends. The chain's CDR3 is CASSLGGGYSPLHF. CDR3 nucleotide sequence: TGCGCCAGCAGCTTGGGGGGGGGATATTCACCCCTCCACTTT.

The chain couples TRBV5-1 to TRBJ2-7, with a possible D match to TRBD2 (6 bases). This CDR3 spans 15 amino acids. Germline CDR1 is SGHRS and CDR2 is YFSETQ. V was trimmed by 0 bases and J by 0 bases, leaving 10 bases between them. DNA of the CDR3: TGCGCCAGCAGCTTGGTGTGGGGACTCTCCTACGAGCAGTACTTC. It codes for CASSLVWGLSYEQYF.

V and J are TRBV5-1 and TRBJ2-1; D may be TRBD1 (6 bases). This CDR3 contains 16 residues. The V gene's germline CDR1 is SGHRS and CDR2 YFSETQ. V lost 0 bases and J 0 bases, leaving 10 bases between the germline ends. The CDR3, as DNA: TGCGCCAGCAGCTTGGCTGGGGGCAGCTCCTACAATGAGCAGTTCTTC. Translating it yields CASSLAGGSSYNEQFF.

CDR3 coding DNA: TGTGCCAGCAGTCAACCCAGTTTGGCCGGGGGTACCGGGGAGCTGTTTTTT. Amino acid sequence: CASSQPSLAGGTGELFF. This rearrangement joins TRBV11-3 to TRBJ2-2, with a tentative D call TRBD2 (6 bases). Germline CDR1 and CDR2: SGHNT and YENEEA. This CDR3 contains 17 residues. With 6 bases removed from V and 5 bases from J, the gap between germline ends came to 22 bases.

The chain is built from TRBV6-5 and TRBJ1-2, with a weak D call TRBD1 (5 bases). Germline CDR1 is MNHEY and CDR2 is SVGAGI. V was shortened by 6 bases and J by 1 base, with 9 bases between the two germline ends. This CDR3 contains 13 residues. CDR3 residues: CASSYDSNYGYTF. Here the CDR3 DNA reads TGTGCCAGCAGCTACGACAGTAACTATGGCTACACCTTC.

The rearrangement links TRBV7-9 to TRBJ2-7; D gene ambiguous. The V gene's germline CDR1 is SEHNR and CDR2 FQNEAQ (reference sequence). Deletions cut 1 base from V and 1 base from J, with 8 bases between. There are 14 residues in the CDR3. The CDR3 sequence: CASSLVLPSYEQYF. CDR3 nucleotides: TGTGCCAGCAGCTTAGTACTCCCGTCCTACGAGCAGTACTTC.

J is TRBJ2-5 and V is TRBV6-1; D is unresolved. This CDR3 is built from 13 residues. CDR1 is MNHNS and CDR2 is SASEGT in the germline V gene. V lost 5 bases, J lost 1 base, and 8 bases lay in between. CDR3 amino acids: CASSLAVQETQYF. CDR3 coding DNA: TGTGCCAGCAGTCTGGCAGTCCAAGAGACCCAGTACTTC.

The rearrangement joins TRBV4-1 to TRBJ2-7, with 8 positions matching TRBD2. Trimming took 3 bases from V and 1 from J; bases not matched to a gene: 11. This CDR3 has 17 amino acids. Germline loops: CDR1 MGHRA, CDR2 YSYEKL. CDR3 sequence: CASSHRIEPGGSYEQYF. DNA of the CDR3: TGCGCCAGCAGCCACCGTATAGAACCGGGGGGGTCCTACGAGCAGTACTTC.

The genes are TRBV2 and TRBJ1-1, with unresolved D. The CDR3 is 14 amino acids. The germline CDR1 and CDR2 sequences are SNHLY and FYNNEI. V lost 7 bases and J lost 3, with 15 bases in between. CDR3 sequence: CASKRNSGDTEAFF. The CDR3 nucleotides are TGTGCCAGCAAAAGGAACAGTGGGGACACTGAAGCTTTCTTT.

The J gene is TRBJ1-4, the V gene TRBV4-1; 8 positions match TRBD1. Germline CDR1 reads MGHRA; CDR2 reads YSYEKL. J was trimmed by 0 bases and V by 4 bases; bases with no gene match: 16. The CDR3 length is 20 residues. CDR3 sequence reads: CASSLTRGGTGRSTNEKLFF. The CDR3 DNA is TGCGCCAGCAGCCTTACTAGAGGGGGGACAGGACGGTCAACTAATGAAAAACTGTTTTTT.

J is TRBJ2-2 and V is TRBV11-2, with a possible D match to TRBD1 (5 bases). The V gene lost 2 bases and the J gene lost 4 bases, with 14 bases spanning the gap. The germline CDR1 and CDR2 sequences are SGHAT and FQNNGV. This CDR3 is built from 16 residues. CDR3: CASSLQGDLGTGELFF. The CDR3 region has the DNA TGTGCCAGCAGCTTACAGGGCGACCTGGGCACCGGGGAGCTGTTTTTT.

The V call is TRBV5-1, the J call TRBJ2-1; D perhaps matches TRBD2 (6 bases). This CDR3 region has 15 residues. V lost 1 base and J 3 bases, leaving 11 bases between the germline ends. Germline CDR1 reads SGHRS; CDR2 reads YFSETQ. CDR3 loop: CASSLSGPDYNEQFF. In DNA, the CDR3 is TGCGCCAGCAGCTTGAGCGGGCCGGACTACAATGAGCAGTTCTTC.

The chain carries TRBV2 and TRBJ1-6; the match to TRBD1 covers 8 bases. The CDR3 has 13 amino acids. Germline values: CDR1 SNHLY, CDR2 FYNNEI. V dropped 8 bases and J dropped 7; count of bases not matched to a gene: 4. CDR3 nucleotides: TGTGCCAGCCAGGGGGCTCGGAATTCACCCCTCCACTTT. Translating it yields CASQGARNSPLHF. The variable domain in full, with the rest retrieved from reference TRBV2 and TRBJ1-6, is EPEVTQTPSHQVTQMGQEVILRCVPISNHLYFYWYRQILGQKVEFLVSFYNNEISEKSEIFDDQFSVERPDGSNFTLKIRSTKLEDSAMYFCASQGARNSPLHFGNGTRLTVT.

The chain links TRBV10-2 to TRBJ1-2; no reliable D call. The CDR3 extends over 15 amino acids. Trimming took 2 bases from V and 4 from J, leaving 14 bases between them. Germline V lookup: CDR1 WSHSY, CDR2 SAAADI. The CDR3 sequence is CASSEGAGFGYGYTF. Here the CDR3 DNA reads TGCGCCAGCAGTGAGGGCGCGGGTTTTGGCTATGGCTACACCTTC.

The CDR3 region has the DNA TGTGCCAGCAGTAATCTCGACGGGACAGACTACAATGAGCAGTTCTTC. This gives the protein CASSNLDGTDYNEQFF. This rearrangement joins TRBV7-9 to TRBJ2-1, with TRBD1 matching 7 bases. The CDR3 runs 16 residues. The V gene's germline CDR1 is SEHNR and CDR2 FQNEAQ (reference sequence). V lost 6 bases and J lost 3; bases outside the gene matches: 11.

The chain couples TRBV6-9 to TRBJ1-2; D is possibly TRBD1 (5 bases). The ends were cut back, 4 bases at V and 4 bases at J, with 13 bases in the middle. The CDR3 consists of 14 residues. The germline CDR1 and CDR2 sequences are MNHGY and SVAAGI. The CDR3 DNA reads as TGTGCCAGCAGTTTGGGGGGGTTCCCCTATGGCTACACCTTC. Its protein product is CASSLGGFPYGYTF.

The J gene is TRBJ1-4, the V gene TRBV18, with D perhaps matching TRBD1 (5 bases). The germline V and J ends were trimmed by 9 bases and 8 bases, with 19 bases remaining between them. Looked up from germline, CDR1 is KGHSH and CDR2 is LQKENI. This CDR3 comprises 14 residues. CDR3: CASSSFWTLEKLFF. The CDR3 nucleotides read TGTGCCAGTTCATCATTCTGGACACTAGAAAAACTGTTTTTT.